The rows below give T cell receptor beta chains drawn from one sample of a study of T cell changes during pregnancy in multiple sclerosis. Produced via immunoSEQ multiplex PCR; TCRdb's table is partial and in-frame only. This sample has 20,000 to 25,000 clones, with over 85% found just once. Specimen: CD8+ T cells from peripheral blood mononuclear cells, collected in the second trimester of pregnancy. These receptor sequences come from a female donor in good health, enrolled as a control in a pregnancy study. CDR3s include the opening cysteine and the closing phenylalanine or tryptophan.

v_call: TRBV7-9
cdr3_aa: CASSQTSGRVGGTDTQYF

v_call: TRBV7-3
cdr3_aa: CASSPGTSGPRETQYF

v_call: TRBV9
cdr3_aa: CASSAPVAGEVYNEQFF

v_call: TRBV5-4
cdr3_aa: CASSPDGGFNYGYTF

v_call: TRBV18
cdr3_aa: CASSPPGGGQPQHF

v_call: TRBV28
cdr3_aa: CASSLGYRGGDEQYF

v_call: TRBV18
cdr3_aa: CASSPRDFSYEQYF

v_call: TRBV30
cdr3_aa: CAWAGVAVTQYF

v_call: TRBV11-2
cdr3_aa: CASSPPGGLGANEQFF

v_call: TRBV19
cdr3_aa: CASSPYDSYEQYF

v_call: TRBV27
cdr3_aa: CASAEQRDSSYEQYF

v_call: TRBV9
cdr3_aa: CASSFRPDEQFF

v_call: TRBV15
cdr3_aa: CATSSLNQPQHF

v_call: TRBV5-1
cdr3_aa: CASSLGDTTDTQYF